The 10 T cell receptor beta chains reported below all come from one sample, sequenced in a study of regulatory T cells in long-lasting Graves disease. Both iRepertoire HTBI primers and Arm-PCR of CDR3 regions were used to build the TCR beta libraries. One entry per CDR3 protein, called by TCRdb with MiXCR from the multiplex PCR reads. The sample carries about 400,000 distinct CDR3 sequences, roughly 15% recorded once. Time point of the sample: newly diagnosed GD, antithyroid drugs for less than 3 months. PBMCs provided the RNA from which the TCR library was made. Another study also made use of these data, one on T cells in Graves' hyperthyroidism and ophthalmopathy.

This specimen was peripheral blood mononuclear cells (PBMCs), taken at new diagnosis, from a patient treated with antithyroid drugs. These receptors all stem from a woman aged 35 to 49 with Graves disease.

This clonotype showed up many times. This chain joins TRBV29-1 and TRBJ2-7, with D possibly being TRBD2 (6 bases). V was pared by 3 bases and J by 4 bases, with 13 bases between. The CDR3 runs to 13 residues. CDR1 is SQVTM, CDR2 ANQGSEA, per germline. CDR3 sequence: CSVELAGRYEQYF. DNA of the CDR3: TGCAGCGTTGAGCTGGCAGGGAGGTACGAGCAGTACTTC.

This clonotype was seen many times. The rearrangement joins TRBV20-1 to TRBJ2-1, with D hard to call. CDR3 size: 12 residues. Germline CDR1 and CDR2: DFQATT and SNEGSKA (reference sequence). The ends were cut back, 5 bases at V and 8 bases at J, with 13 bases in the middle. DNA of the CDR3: TGCAGTGCTCCCGTTGCTTCGTATGAGCAGTTCTTC. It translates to CSAPVASYEQFF.

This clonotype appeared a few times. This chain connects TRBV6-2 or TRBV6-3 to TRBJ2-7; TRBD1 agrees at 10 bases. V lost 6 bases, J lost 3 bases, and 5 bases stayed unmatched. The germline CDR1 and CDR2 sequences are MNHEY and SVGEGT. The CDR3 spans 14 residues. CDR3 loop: CASRRTGGDYEQYF. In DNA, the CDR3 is TGTGCCAGCAGGAGGACAGGGGGAGACTACGAGCAGTACTTC.

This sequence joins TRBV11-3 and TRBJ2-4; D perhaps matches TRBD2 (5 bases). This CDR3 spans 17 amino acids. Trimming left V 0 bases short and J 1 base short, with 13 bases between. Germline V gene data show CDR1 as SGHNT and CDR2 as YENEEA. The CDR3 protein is CASSLEGWGEAKNIQYF. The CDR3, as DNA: TGTGCCAGCAGCTTAGAAGGGTGGGGAGAGGCCAAAAACATTCAGTACTTC.

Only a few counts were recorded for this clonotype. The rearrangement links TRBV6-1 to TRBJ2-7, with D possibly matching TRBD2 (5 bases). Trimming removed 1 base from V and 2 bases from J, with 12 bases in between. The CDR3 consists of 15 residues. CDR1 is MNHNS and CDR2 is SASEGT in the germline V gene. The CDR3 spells CASSEVRTGTYEQYF. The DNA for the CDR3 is TGTGCCAGCAGTGAAGTCCGGACGGGAACCTACGAGCAGTACTTC.

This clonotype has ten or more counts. CDR3 region: CASKGQGGTDTQYF. CDR3 nucleotides: TGTGCCAGCAAGGGACAGGGAGGCACAGATACGCAGTATTTT. The chain links TRBV2 to TRBJ2-3; 9 positions match TRBD1. Germline V gene lookup returns CDR1 SNHLY and CDR2 FYNNEI. The CDR3 extends over 14 amino acids. V gave up 7 bases and J gave up 1 base; unmatched junction bases: 3.

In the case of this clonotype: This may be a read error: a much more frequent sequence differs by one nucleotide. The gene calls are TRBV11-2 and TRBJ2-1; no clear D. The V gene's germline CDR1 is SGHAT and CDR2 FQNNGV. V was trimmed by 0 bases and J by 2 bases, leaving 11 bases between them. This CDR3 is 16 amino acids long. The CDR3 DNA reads TGTGCCAGCAGCTTAGACCAAGGCCTCACCTACAATGAGCAGTTCTTC. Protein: CASSLDQGLTYNEQFF.

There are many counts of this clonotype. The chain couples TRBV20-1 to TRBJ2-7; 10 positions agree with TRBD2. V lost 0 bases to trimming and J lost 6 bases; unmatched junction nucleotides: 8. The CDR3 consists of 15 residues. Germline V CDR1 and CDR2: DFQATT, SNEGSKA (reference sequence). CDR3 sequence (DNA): TGCAGTGCTAGAGATGGTTCGGTAGCGGGAGGCGAGCAGTACTTC. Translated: CSARDGSVAGGEQYF.

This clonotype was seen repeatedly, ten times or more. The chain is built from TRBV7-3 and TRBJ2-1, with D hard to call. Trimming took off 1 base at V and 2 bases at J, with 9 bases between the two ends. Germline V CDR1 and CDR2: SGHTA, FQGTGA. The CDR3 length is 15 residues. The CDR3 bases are TGTGCCAGCAGCTTAAGGCCGGTCACCTACAATGAGCAGTTCTTC. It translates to CASSLRPVTYNEQFF.

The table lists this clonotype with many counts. The DNA for the CDR3 is TGTGCCAGCAGAAACAACACCCGCAACACCGGGGAGCTGTTTTTT. Translated, it gives CASRNNTRNTGELFF. The genes are TRBV6-2 or TRBV6-3 and TRBJ2-2, with no clear D. Germline V CDR1 and CDR2: MNHEY, SVGEGT. This CDR3 region has 15 residues. V was pared by 6 bases and J by 2 bases, with 13 bases between.